The 27 T cell receptor beta chains presented below share a single source sample, sequenced in a study of Ad26.COV2.S vaccination and SARS-CoV-2 variants (dated by TCRdb to about 2021). Receptor libraries were prepared by the immunoSEQ multiplex PCR assay. In its TCRdb copy, this immuneACCESS table keeps in-frame sequences only and misses some clones. Where compared with another copy, unresolved V genes explain less than half of these, and the others have no known cause. Recorded for this sample are about 330,000 clones; roughly 90% of them occurred a single time. Around 5.5% of the sample rests with the top ten. The label giving this sample's treatment or condition can be read as: around 19 received Ad26.COV2.S at low or high dose, single or two shots; a few received placebo; per-sample allocation not given. Repertoires of vaccine and placebo recipients were sequenced from samples taken on day 63 after the first injection.

The sample here was peripheral blood, taken in a trial of Ad26.COV2.S vaccine versus placebo. These TCRs come from a person aged 18 to 65 who received the Ad26.COV2.S COVID-19 vaccine or a placebo.

The genes are TRBV6-4 and TRBJ2-3; weak D call: TRBD1 (6 bases). There are 14 residues in the CDR3. Germline lookup yields CDR1 MRHNA and CDR2 SNTAGT. Trimming shortened V by 5 bases and J by 0 bases, and 9 bases separated the two germline ends. CDR3 region: CASSLGASTDTQYF. The CDR3 nucleotides are TGTGCCAGCAGTTTGGGGGCGAGCACAGATACGCAGTATTTT.

This chain uses TRBV25-1 with TRBJ1-1, with 7 bases lining up with TRBD1. Germline CDR1 reads MGHDK; CDR2 reads SYGVNS. This CDR3 contains 16 residues. The V gene end was trimmed by 1 base and the J gene end by 5 bases; junction bases not matched to a gene: 10. In DNA form, the CDR3 reads TGTGCCAGCAGTGAATTAAGAGGGCACAGGGGAACTGAAGCTTTCTTT. Translated, it gives CASSELRGHRGTEAFF.

The rearrangement joins TRBV27 to TRBJ1-2, with a tentative D call TRBD1 (6 bases). The germline V gene encodes CDR1 MNHEY and CDR2 SMNVEV (reference sequence). The CDR3 spans 14 residues. V was clipped by 5 bases and J by 4 bases, with 14 bases between them. The DNA for the CDR3 is TGTGCCAGCAGTGGACAGAATAATTTCTATGGCTACACCTTC. It translates to CASSGQNNFYGYTF.

The chain recombines TRBV7-6 with TRBJ1-2; 7 bases agree with TRBD1. Trimming cost V 4 bases and J 5 bases; bases outside gene matches: 7. CDR1 and CDR2 (germline): SGHVS, FNYEAQ. This CDR3 is 14 amino acids long. CDR3 bases: TGTGCCAGCAGCTCGACAGGGATGGAGTATGGCTACACCTTC. Translating it yields CASSSTGMEYGYTF. Full variable domain (missing parts from reference TRBV7-6 and TRBJ1-2): GAGVSQSPRYKVTKRGQDVALRCDPISGHVSLYWYRQALGQGPEFLTYFNYEAQQDKSGLPNDRFSAERPEGSISTLTIQRTEQRDSAMYRCASSSTGMEYGYTFGSGTRLTVV.

The chain couples TRBV12-3 or TRBV12-4 to TRBJ1-1; D gene uncertain. V was cut by 7 bases and J by 0 bases, with 6 bases left in between. The CDR3 has 12 residues. The CDR3 coding sequence is TGTGCCAGCACCGGAATGAACACTGAAGCTTTCTTT. It specifies CASTGMNTEAFF.

With regard to this clone: Other DNA sequences in this sample translate to the same CDR3. The chain combines TRBV9 with TRBJ1-3; D is ambiguous. The ends were cut back, 0 bases at V and 0 bases at J, with 4 bases in the middle. The V gene's germline CDR1 is SGDLS and CDR2 YYNGEE. The CDR3 consists of 14 residues. CDR3 in amino acids: CASSVAGSGNTIYF. Here the CDR3 DNA reads TGTGCCAGCAGCGTAGCAGGCTCTGGAAACACCATATATTTT. Looking up the rest from reference TRBV9 and TRBJ1-3 gives the full variable domain: DSGVTQTPKHLITATGQRVTLRCSPRSGDLSVYWYQQSLDQGLQFLIQYYNGEERAKGNILERFSAQQFPDLHSELNLSSLELGDSALYFCASSVAGSGNTIYFGEGSWLTVV.

This clone came up a few times. The junction differs from germline at one of its ends, possibly a read error. This chain joins TRBV20-1 and TRBJ1-2, with D unclear. There are 9 residues in the CDR3. CDR1 is DFQATT, CDR2 SNEGSKA, per germline (reference sequence). CDR3 DNA: TGCAGTGCGAGAGATGGCTACACCTTC. Encoded protein: CSARDGYTF.

The rearrangement uses TRBV27 and TRBJ2-7; D is ambiguous. Looked up from germline, CDR1 is MNHEY and CDR2 is SMNVEV (reference sequence). The CDR3 length is 14 residues. Trimming took off 6 bases at V and 1 base at J, with 13 bases between the two ends. The CDR3 sequence: CASRPLGGSYEQYF. CDR3 bases: TGTGCCAGCAGGCCGCTTGGCGGATCCTACGAGCAGTACTTC.

The chain employs TRBV5-1 and TRBJ2-3; possibly TRBD1 for D (6 bases). Trimming took off 0 bases at V and 4 bases at J, with 12 bases between the two ends. CDR3 length equals 15 residues. Germline CDR1 reads SGHRS; CDR2 reads YFSETQ. The DNA of the CDR3 is TGCGCCAGCAGCTTGGACAGGGCTCTTGCAGATACGCAGTATTTT. It is translated as CASSLDRALADTQYF. Together with reference TRBV5-1 and TRBJ2-3, the CDR3 gives the full variable domain: KAGVTQTPRYLIKTRGQQVTLSCSPISGHRSVSWYQQTPGQGLQFLFEYFSETQRNKGNFPGRFSGRQFSNSRSEMNVSTLELGDSALYLCASSLDRALADTQYFGPGTRLTVL.

The chain couples TRBV10-3 to TRBJ2-5, with TRBD1 as a possible D gene (5 bases). CDR1 and CDR2 (germline): ENHRY, SYGVKD. This CDR3 is 14 amino acids long. Trimming removed 0 bases from V and 3 bases from J, with 8 bases in between. The CDR3: CAISESGPKETQYF. CDR3 coding DNA: TGTGCCATCAGTGAGTCGGGGCCCAAAGAGACCCAGTACTTC.

The chain joins TRBV5-1 to TRBJ2-3, with 9 bases aligning to TRBD1. Germline V gene data show CDR1 as SGHRS and CDR2 as YFSETQ. V lost 4 bases and J lost 0; bases outside the gene matches: 6. There are 16 residues in the CDR3. This CDR3 reads CASSPDRGVSTDTQYF. In DNA form, the CDR3 reads TGCGCCAGCAGCCCGGACAGGGGAGTAAGCACAGATACGCAGTATTTT.

V usage is TRBV6-2 or TRBV6-3 and J usage is TRBJ2-7, with a weak D call TRBD2 (5 bases). This CDR3 region has 18 residues. Trimming shortened V by 2 bases and J by 0 bases, and 20 bases separated the two germline ends. The germline CDR1 and CDR2 sequences are MNHEY and SVGEGT. DNA for the CDR3: TGTGCCAGCAGTTACCGGGTGGGAGAGGGCAGCCTCTCCTACGAGCAGTACTTC. It encodes CASSYRVGEGSLSYEQYF.

The gene calls are TRBV29-1 and TRBJ1-1; D ambiguous. Deletions cut 7 bases from V and 5 bases from J, with 14 bases between. The CDR3 consists of 12 residues. Per germline, CDR1 SQVTM and CDR2 ANQGSEA. The CDR3 sequence is CSAGPVWTEAFF. The DNA of the CDR3 is TGCAGCGCAGGACCCGTTTGGACTGAAGCTTTCTTT. Full variable domain (rest looked up from reference TRBV29-1 and TRBJ1-1): SAVISQKPSRDICQRGTSLTIQCQVDSQVTMMFWYRQQPGQSLTLIATANQGSEATYESGFVIDKFPISRPNLTFSTLTVSNMSPEDSSIYLCSAGPVWTEAFFGQGTRLTVV.

The rearrangement joins TRBV19 to TRBJ1-2; 9 nucleotides align to TRBD1. V was pared by 5 bases and J by 6 bases, with 10 bases of the junction left unmatched. Germline-derived CDR1 and CDR2 are LNHDA and SQIVND (reference sequence). This CDR3 comprises 15 residues. CDR3 sequence: CASSYPPDRGHGYTF. As DNA, the CDR3 is TGTGCCAGTAGTTACCCCCCGGACAGGGGCCATGGCTACACCTTC.

A word on this clone: A much larger clone lies a single base off, so this may be a read error. CDR3 coding DNA: TGTGCCAGCAGCCAACAGGGAGGCGAGCAGTACTTC. Residues: CASSQQGGEQYF. The chain uses TRBV6-5 and TRBJ2-7; D possibly matches TRBD1 or TRBD2 (6 bases each). Germline CDR1 MNHEY, CDR2 SVGAGI. There are 12 residues in the CDR3. Deletions cut 6 bases from V and 6 bases from J, with 12 bases between.

Written as DNA, the CDR3 is TGTGCCAGCAGTTCTGGCAGGCCCCGAAGCGGAGGGGACTACGAGCAGTACGTC. Amino acid sequence: CASSSGRPRSGGDYEQYV. The chain recombines TRBV27 with TRBJ2-7; D may be TRBD2 (6 bases). There are 18 residues in the CDR3. Germline CDR1 and CDR2: MNHEY and SMNVEV (reference sequence). V lost 4 bases and J lost 3, with 25 bases in between.

The rearrangement links TRBV4-1 to TRBJ2-3; 11 bases match TRBD2. The CDR3 is 20 residues long. Germline V lookup: CDR1 MGHRA, CDR2 YSYEKL. V was clipped by 4 bases and J by 5 bases; unmatched bases: 20. The chain's CDR3 is CASSPGLAGRIRGLRDTQYF. The CDR3 DNA follows: TGCGCCAGCAGCCCCGGACTAGCGGGTCGAATTCGAGGGCTTCGAGATACGCAGTATTTT.

The chain couples TRBV5-1 to TRBJ1-3; a possible D gene is TRBD1 (5 bases). V lost 4 bases and J 0 bases, leaving 14 bases between the germline ends. The CDR3 has 16 residues. The germline V gene encodes CDR1 SGHRS and CDR2 YFSETQ. This CDR3 is CASSPGTQSSGNTIYF. DNA for the CDR3: TGCGCCAGCAGCCCGGGGACTCAGAGCTCTGGAAACACCATATATTTT.

This chain joins TRBV5-6 and TRBJ1-2; possibly TRBD1 for D (6 bases). V gave up 3 bases and J gave up 10 bases, with 16 bases separating them. Germline V gives CDR1 SGHDT, CDR2 YYEEEE. The CDR3 extends over 13 amino acids. The CDR3 nucleotides are TGTGCCAGCAGCTGGGGGGCGGACCCAAACTACACCTTC. Its protein is CASSWGADPNYTF. Looking up the rest from reference TRBV5-6 and TRBJ1-2 gives the full variable domain: DAGVTQSPTHLIKTRGQQVTLRCSPKSGHDTVSWYQQALGQGPQFIFQYYEEEERQRGNFPDRFSGHQFPNYSSELNVNALLLGDSALYLCASSWGADPNYTFGSGTRLTVV.

This chain links TRBV27 with TRBJ2-7, with TRBD1 as a possible D gene (5 bases). The V gene's germline CDR1 is MNHEY and CDR2 SMNVEV (reference sequence). CDR3 length equals 16 residues. The V gene lost 4 bases and the J gene lost 3 bases, with 19 bases spanning the gap. DNA for the CDR3: TGTGCCAGCAGTTCCAACATCGAACAGGTTAACTACGAGCAGTACTTC. Translating gives CASSSNIEQVNYEQYF.

The rearrangement links TRBV7-9 to TRBJ1-2; D call uncertain. Germline V lookup: CDR1 SEHNR, CDR2 FQNEAQ (reference sequence). V was cut by 2 bases and J by 5 bases, with 9 bases left in between. There are 13 residues in the CDR3. The CDR3 DNA follows: TGTGCCAGCAGCTTACGGAGCCAATATGGCTACACCTTC. Protein product: CASSLRSQYGYTF.

V usage is TRBV10-3 and J usage is TRBJ2-7, with D possibly being TRBD2 (6 bases). The CDR3 loop spans 18 amino acids. Germline V CDR1 and CDR2: ENHRY, SYGVKD. The V end lost 0 bases, the J end lost 2 bases, and 20 bases lay between the germline ends. For the CDR3, the DNA is TGTGCCATCAGTGAGTCGACTAGGGTAACTAGCCGTCCCTACGAGCAGTACGTC. Translation gives CAISESTRVTSRPYEQYV.

This chain joins TRBV6-2 or TRBV6-3 and TRBJ1-2, with 12 bases that match TRBD1. CDR1 is MNHEY, CDR2 SVGEGT, per germline. This CDR3 spans 18 amino acids. J lost 3 bases, V lost 3 bases, and 11 bases had no gene match. The CDR3 coding sequence is TGTGCCAGCAGTTATTTTGGGACAGGGGGCTTTCCTGACTATGGCTACACCTTC. Amino acid sequence: CASSYFGTGGFPDYGYTF.

This CDR3 is CASSKPMGQGANEQFF. The DNA for the CDR3 is TGTGCCAGTAGTAAACCCATGGGACAGGGGGCGAATGAGCAGTTCTTC. This sequence joins TRBV19 and TRBJ2-1; 12 bases map to TRBD1. With 4 bases clipped from V and 7 bases from J, the junction kept 8 bases outside the gene matches. The CDR3 contains 16 residues. Germline CDR1 and CDR2: LNHDA and SQIVND (reference sequence).

The gene calls are TRBV24-1 and TRBJ2-3; 7 bases are a match to TRBD2. Germline loops: CDR1 KGHDR, CDR2 SFDVKD. This CDR3 is 15 amino acids long. The V gene end was trimmed by 5 bases and the J gene end by 2 bases; junction bases not matched to a gene: 6. Written as DNA, the CDR3 is TGTGCCACCAGTGCAGGAGCGGGGCCCACAGATACGCAGTATTTT. It specifies CATSAGAGPTDTQYF.

The chain joins TRBV7-9 to TRBJ2-3, with D unclear. The CDR3 consists of 12 residues. Germline V gene data show CDR1 as SEHNR and CDR2 as FQNEAQ (reference sequence). Trimming left V 5 bases short and J 4 bases short, with 7 bases between. The CDR3, as DNA: TGTGCCAGCAGCCGGGCCCCAGATACGCAGTATTTT. This codes for CASSRAPDTQYF.

This clone was detected once. The V and J genes are TRBV7-2 and TRBJ1-2, with TRBD1 matching 7 bases. The CDR3 sequence is 14 residues long. Germline loops: CDR1 SGHTA, CDR2 FQGNSA. Losses at the gene ends were 5 bases for V and 4 bases for J; bases not matched to a gene: 7. CDR3 region: CASSLTGASYGYTF. Written as DNA, the CDR3 is TGTGCCAGCAGCCTAACAGGGGCTTCCTATGGCTACACCTTC. Full variable domain (outside the CDR3, taken from reference TRBV7-2 and TRBJ1-2): GAGVSQSPSNKVTEKGKDVELRCDPISGHTALYWYRQSLGQGLEFLIYFQGNSAPDKSGLPSDRFSAERTGGSVSTLTIQRTQQEDSAVYLCASSLTGASYGYTFGSGTRLTVV.